The clone carrying this T cell receptor (beta chain) came up a few times. Its target is not known. This sample is drawn from a study of beta chain features in type 1 diabetes. Sorting with CD45RO/CCR7/CD25/CD127/CD95/CD27 yielded naive, central memory, regulatory and stem-like memory CD4+ cells. Between the trimmed V and J ends, which lost 10 bases and 0 bases, there was a span of 14 bases. The germline gives CDR1 ENHRY, CDR2 SYGVKD. CDR3 length equals 14 residues. General study results and limits: The similarity of naive, central memory and Treg TCRB repertoires appeared greater among patients than among healthy donors. Diminished insertions and augmented deletions at VDJ junctions characterized type 1 diabetes patients. The question of HLA type influencing TCRB rearrangement was one that remained unresolved here.

Sequencing targeted expressed TCRB transcripts, as all isolated RNA had been reverse transcribed. The assay was immunoSEQ multiplex PCR, and TCRdb's table has in-frame clones only and misses some. The sample holds 390,000 or so clones, approximately 14% seen once. Material: naive CD4+ T cells from blood. The receptor comes from a man between 25 and 39 years old in good health. The V and J genes are TRBV10-3 and TRBJ2-3, with D possibly matching TRBD2 (6 bases). CDR3 nucleotide sequence: TGTGCCACCTTGGCGGGACTTAGCACAGATACGCAGTATTTT. Encoded protein: CATLAGLSTDTQYF.